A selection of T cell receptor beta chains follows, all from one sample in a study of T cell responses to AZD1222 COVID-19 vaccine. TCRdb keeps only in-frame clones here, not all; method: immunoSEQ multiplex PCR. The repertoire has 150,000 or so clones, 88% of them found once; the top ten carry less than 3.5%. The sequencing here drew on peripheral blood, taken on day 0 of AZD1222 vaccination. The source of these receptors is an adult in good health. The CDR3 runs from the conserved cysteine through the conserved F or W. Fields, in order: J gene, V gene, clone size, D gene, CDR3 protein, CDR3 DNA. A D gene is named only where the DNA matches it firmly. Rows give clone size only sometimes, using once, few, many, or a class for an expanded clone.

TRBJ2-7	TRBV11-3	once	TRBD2	CASSPGTSGRSSYEQYF	TGTGCCAGCAGCCCCGGGACTAGCGGGCGCAGCTCCTACGAGCAGTACTTC
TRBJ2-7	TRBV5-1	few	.	CASTPGTNSYEQYF	TGCGCCAGCACCCCCGGGACAAACTCCTACGAGCAGTACTTC
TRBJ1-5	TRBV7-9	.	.	CASSSAGGANNQPQHF	TGTGCCAGCAGCTCTGCTGGGGGGGCAAACAATCAGCCCCAGCATTTT
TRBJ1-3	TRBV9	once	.	CASSEGGLSSGNTIYF	TGTGCCAGCAGCGAGGGGGGCTTGAGCTCTGGAAACACCATATATTTT
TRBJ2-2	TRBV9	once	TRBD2	CASSATSGGNTGELFF	TGTGCCAGCAGCGCCACTAGCGGGGGGAACACCGGGGAGCTGTTTTTT
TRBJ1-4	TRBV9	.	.	CASSVGVRGNEKLFF	TGTGCCAGCAGCGTAGGTGTTCGGGGTAATGAAAAACTGTTTTTT
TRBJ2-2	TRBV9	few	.	CASRARVTGELFF	TGTGCCAGCAGGGCTAGGGTGACCGGGGAGCTGTTTTTT
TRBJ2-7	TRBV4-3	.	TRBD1	CASSQGQGRTYEQYF	TGCGCCAGCAGCCAAGGACAGGGGCGCACCTACGAGCAGTACTTC
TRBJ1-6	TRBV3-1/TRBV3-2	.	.	CASSTDTYNSPLHF	TGTGCCAGCAGCACGGACACTTATAATTCACCCCTCCACTTT
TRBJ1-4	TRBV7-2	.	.	CASSLGGNNEKLFF	TGTGCCAGCAGCTTAGGGGGAAACAATGAAAAACTGTTTTTT
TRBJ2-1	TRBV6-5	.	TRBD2	CASSLAGSSYNEQFF	TGTGCCAGCAGTCTAGCGGGGAGCTCCTACAATGAGCAGTTCTTC
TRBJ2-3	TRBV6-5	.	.	CASSALGGGTDTQYF	TGTGCCAGCAGCGCCCTCGGGGGCGGGACAGATACGCAGTATTTT
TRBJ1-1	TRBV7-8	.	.	CASSLGSGITEAFF	TGTGCCAGCAGCTTAGGTTCAGGTATCACTGAAGCTTTCTTT
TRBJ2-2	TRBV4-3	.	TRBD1	CASSLRQGANTPTGELFF	TGCGCCAGCAGCCTCAGACAGGGGGCTAATACTCCCACCGGGGAGCTGTTTTTT
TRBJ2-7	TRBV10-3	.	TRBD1	CAISIIGGRYEQYF	TGTGCCATCAGTATTATAGGGGGCCGCTACGAGCAGTACTTC
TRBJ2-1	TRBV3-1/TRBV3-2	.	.	CASSQDAGAGMAEQFF	TGTGCCAGCAGCCAAGATGCCGGGGCAGGGATGGCTGAGCAGTTCTTC
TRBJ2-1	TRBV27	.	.	CASSSSLMGQFF	TGTGCCAGCAGTTCCTCATTGATGGGGCAGTTCTTC
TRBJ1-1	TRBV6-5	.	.	CASRQGAEAFF	TGTGCCAGCAGACAGGGTGCTGAAGCTTTCTTT
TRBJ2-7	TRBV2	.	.	CASSEMGAQYF	TGTGCCAGCAGTGAAATGGGGGCGCAGTACTTC
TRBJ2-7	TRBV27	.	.	CASSLIATGVSYEQYF	TGTGCCAGCAGTTTAATTGCGACAGGTGTCTCCTACGAGCAGTACTTC
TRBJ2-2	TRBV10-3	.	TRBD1	CATSQGALAGELFF	TGTGCCACAAGCCAGGGGGCTTTGGCCGGGGAGCTGTTTTTT
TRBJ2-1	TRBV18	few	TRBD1	CASAEGAFTNEQFF	TGTGCCAGCGCCGAGGGGGCTTTCACCAATGAGCAGTTCTTC
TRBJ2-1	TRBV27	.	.	CATRRGLTSDEQFF	TGTGCCACCCGCAGGGGCCTGACCTCGGATGAGCAGTTCTTC
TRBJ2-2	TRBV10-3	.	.	CAISQDRSGELFF	TGTGCCATCAGCCAAGACAGGTCCGGGGAGCTGTTTTTT
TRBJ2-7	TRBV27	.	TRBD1	CASSSLGTVEYEQYF	TGTGCCAGCAGTAGCCTGGGGACAGTAGAATACGAGCAGTACTTC
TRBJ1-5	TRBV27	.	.	CASSLGSNQPQHF	TGTGCCAGCAGTTTAGGTAGCAATCAGCCCCAGCATTTT
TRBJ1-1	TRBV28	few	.	CASSFRLENTEAFF	TGTGCCAGCAGTTTTCGGCTAGAGAACACTGAAGCTTTCTTT
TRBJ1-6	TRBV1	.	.	CTSSRGGSNNSPLHF	TGCACCAGCAGCCGGGGAGGGAGCAATAATTCACCCCTCCACTTT
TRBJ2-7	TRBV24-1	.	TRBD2	CATSPWGASGDHYEQYF	TGTGCCACCAGTCCCTGGGGGGCTAGCGGGGATCACTACGAGCAGTACTTC
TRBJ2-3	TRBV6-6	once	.	CAVKPGGFTDTQYF	TGTGCCGTCAAACCCGGGGGCTTCACAGATACGCAGTATTTT
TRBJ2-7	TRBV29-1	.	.	CSVKGGASSNEQYF	TGCAGCGTGAAAGGCGGGGCCTCCTCCAACGAGCAGTACTTC